The 27 T cell receptor beta chains presented below share a single source sample, sequenced in a study of metastatic and nonmetastatic thyroid tumors. Through MiXCR, TCRdb re-clonotyped the PCR reads. The table shows approximately 90,000 clones, with more than 9.5% occurring only once. None of the patients had undergone any treatment ahead of thyroid surgery. What was sequenced was blood. These receptors were collected from a female donor with papillary thyroid cancer or a benign thyroid nodule (not recorded which). Some clones in this sample may be carry-over from other donors' samples.

This sequence joins TRBV27 and TRBJ2-7; D is undetermined. With 5 bases removed from V and 5 bases from J, the gap between germline ends came to 22 bases. Germline V CDR1 and CDR2: MNHEY, SMNVEV (reference sequence). CDR3 length equals 16 residues. As DNA, the CDR3 is TGTGCCAGCAGTGTCTCAAAGGCAGCCAGCGCGGACGAGCAGTACTTC. This translates into CASSVSKAASADEQYF.

This clone came up many times. The chain carries TRBV5-5 and TRBJ2-7, with a possible D match to TRBD1 (6 bases). V shed 4 bases and J shed 3 bases, with 14 bases lying between them. CDR1 and CDR2 from the germline V gene are SGHKS and YYEKEE (reference sequence). CDR3 length equals 14 residues. CDR3 amino acids: CASSPKDSFYEQYF. Here the CDR3 DNA reads TGTGCCAGCAGCCCAAAGGACAGCTTCTACGAGCAGTACTTC.

This clone was recorded at least ten times. CDR3 nucleotides: TGTGCCAGCAGCCCCTTAGCGGGAGGGCCAGAGACCCAGTACTTC. Protein product: CASSPLAGGPETQYF. The V call is TRBV6-1, the J call TRBJ2-5; TRBD2 matches 11 bases. This CDR3 is built from 15 residues. V lost 6 bases to trimming and J lost 4 bases; unmatched junction nucleotides: 7. Germline-derived CDR1 and CDR2 are MNHNS and SASEGT.

J is TRBJ2-6 and V is TRBV9, with D possibly TRBD1 on 5 matching bases. Trimming stripped 4 bases from V and 2 bases from J, with 16 bases between. Germline assignment: CDR1 SGDLS and CDR2 YYNGEE. The length of the CDR3 is 17 residues. The CDR3 DNA is TGTGCCAGCAGCCTGGGGCCTAAAAGCGCTGGGGCCAACGTCCTGACTTTC. Translated: CASSLGPKSAGANVLTF.

This clone was detected ten times or more. V usage is TRBV30 and J usage is TRBJ2-3, with D possibly being TRBD1 (6 bases). The tail of the sequence fits TRBJ1-1 better, so the J call may be wrong. Germline lookup yields CDR1 GTSNPN and CDR2 SVGIG (reference sequence). The CDR3 covers 12 residues. DNA for the CDR3: TGTGCCTGGAGTCCTAGCGGGAGGGGGGCTTTCTTT. Protein product: CAWSPSGRGAFF.

V is TRBV11-1 and J is TRBJ2-7, with D perhaps being TRBD1 or TRBD2 (7 bases each). Germline loops: CDR1 SGHAT, CDR2 FQDESV (reference sequence). CDR3 size: 19 residues. V shed 3 bases and J shed 7 bases, with 31 bases lying between them. The CDR3, as DNA: TGTGCCAGCAGCTTGGGGGCCCACGGGGCAGGGGGTCCCGGGGGGGAGCAGTACTTC. The encoded protein is CASSLGAHGAGGPGGEQYF.

This clone was observed a few times. It may be a read error: a sequence one base away is much more abundant. This sample includes further DNA sequences coding for the same CDR3. The chain joins TRBV10-3 to TRBJ1-2; D is ambiguous. This CDR3 is built from 14 residues. The ends were cut back, 5 bases at V and 8 bases at J, with 18 bases in the middle. The germline V gene encodes CDR1 ENHRY and CDR2 SYGVKD. The CDR3 reads CAISSDLRLGGYTF. CDR3 bases: TGTGCCATCAGTTCGGACCTACGACTAGGCGGCTACACCTTC.

This clone was counted between two and nine times. This may stem from a read error, because a much larger clone lies one nucleotide away. The chain links TRBV11-2 to TRBJ1-5; no clear D. The germline V gene encodes CDR1 SGHAT and CDR2 FQNNGV. The CDR3 runs 16 residues. In nucleotides, the CDR3 is TGTGCCAGCAGCTTTTCTCCCGAGACCGGCAATCTGCCCCAGCATTTT. Translated: CASSFSPETGNLPQHF.

Ten or more counts support this clone. The V call is TRBV6-2 or TRBV6-3, the J call TRBJ2-7, with TRBD2 matching over 11 bases. J was trimmed by 2 bases and V by 5 bases; bases with no gene match: 2. Germline CDR1 MNHEY, CDR2 SVGEGT. This CDR3 has 14 amino acids. The CDR3 spells CASSQLAGAYEQYF. CDR3 nucleotides: TGTGCCAGCAGTCAACTAGCGGGAGCCTACGAGCAGTACTTC.

This clone was seen ten or more times. The J gene is TRBJ2-3, the V gene TRBV19, with TRBD2 matching 10 bases. Trimming removed 6 bases from V and 4 bases from J; junction bases left unmatched: 13. The CDR3 runs to 17 residues. Germline V lookup: CDR1 LNHDA, CDR2 SQIVND (reference sequence). The CDR3 here is CASSQTPTSGMSDTQYF. In DNA form, the CDR3 reads TGTGCCAGTAGCCAAACCCCAACTAGCGGGATGTCAGATACGCAGTATTTT.

Many counts were recorded for this clone. The rearrangement uses TRBV28 and TRBJ2-7, with TRBD1 matching over 10 bases. Germline lookup yields CDR1 MDHEN and CDR2 SYDVKM. Germline trimming cut 6 bases from V and 5 bases from J; bases unmatched to any gene: 10. The CDR3 totals 15 residues. The CDR3 spells CASRGSGTGEDEQYF. CDR3 sequence (DNA): TGTGCCAGCAGAGGATCCGGGACAGGGGAAGACGAGCAGTACTTC.

The V and J genes are TRBV28 and TRBJ1-3; D is uncertain. This CDR3 has 12 residues. Germline values: CDR1 MDHEN, CDR2 SYDVKM. With 6 bases removed from V and 3 bases from J, the gap between germline ends came to 6 bases. The CDR3 reads CASRKNGNTIYF. The DNA for the CDR3 is TGTGCCAGCAGAAAAAATGGAAACACCATATATTTT. The variable domain in full, completed from reference TRBV28 and TRBJ1-3, reads DVKVTQSSRYLVKRTGEKVFLECVQDMDHENMFWYRQDPGLGLRLIYFSYDVKMKEKGDIPEGYSVSREKKERFSLILESASTNQTSMYLCASRKNGNTIYFGEGSWLTVV.

This clone appeared many times. The V call is TRBV28, the J call TRBJ1-6; 9 nucleotides align to TRBD1. Trimming at V came to 8 bases and at J to 8 bases, leaving 4 bases not matched to a gene. CDR1 MDHEN and CDR2 SYDVKM come from the germline V gene. This CDR3 comprises 13 residues. CDR3 in amino acids: CASRQGVDSPLHF. CDR3 nucleotide sequence: TGTGCCAGCCGACAGGGGGTCGATTCACCCCTCCACTTT.

This clone occurred many times. The chain uses TRBV28 and TRBJ1-1, with TRBD1 as a possible D gene (6 bases). Per the germline V gene, CDR1 is MDHEN and CDR2 is SYDVKM. The CDR3 is 15 residues long. V gave up 8 bases and J gave up 3 bases, with 19 bases separating them. The CDR3 DNA sequence: TGTGCCAGCCCTGATACACAGGGTTTGTACACTGAAGCTTTCTTT. This encodes CASPDTQGLYTEAFF.

There are many counts of this clone. This chain connects TRBV27 to TRBJ1-1; no firm D call. Between the trimmed V and J ends, which lost 5 bases and 8 bases, there was a span of 12 bases. This CDR3 spans 12 amino acids. The germline CDR1 and CDR2 sequences are MNHEY and SMNVEV (reference sequence). The CDR3 DNA reads TGTGCCAGCAGTCGACCGGGATTCGAAGCTTTCTTT. Protein product: CASSRPGFEAFF.

This clone has only a few counts. The junction and the germline gene differ at one end; a read error may be behind it. The chain recombines TRBV6-1 with TRBJ2-2, with 9 bases lining up with TRBD1. The CDR3 sequence is 14 residues long. CDR1 and CDR2 from the germline V gene are MNHNS and SASEGT. As DNA, the CDR3 is TGTGCCACCAGTGAGGGGACAGGGACCGGGGAGCTGTTTTTT. Translating it yields CATSEGTGTGELFF.

This clone was seen a few times. Other DNA sequences within the sample encode an identical CDR3. The J gene is TRBJ2-2, the V gene TRBV5-1; 10 bases align to TRBD1. Germline V CDR1 and CDR2: SGHRS, YFSETQ. The CDR3 extends over 15 amino acids. The trim removed 4 bases at V and 7 bases at J, leaving 7 bases unmatched. This chain's CDR3 is CASSPGTGVGGELFF. The CDR3 nucleotides read TGCGCCAGCAGCCCCGGGACAGGGGTGGGCGGGGAGCTGTTTTTT.

Concerning this clone: Germline and junction disagree at one end, which may indicate a read error. This chain connects TRBV6-1 to TRBJ1-6; D gene ambiguous. The CDR3 is 14 residues long. The germline V gene encodes CDR1 MNHNS and CDR2 SASEGT. CDR3 residues: CASRDGSYNSPLHF. In nucleotides, the CDR3 is TGTGCCAGCAGGGATGGATCCTATAATTCACCACTCCACTTT.

This clone has ten or more counts. This CDR3 is also generated by other DNA sequences in the sample. The V gene is TRBV10-3, the J gene TRBJ1-1, with 8 bases that match TRBD1. The V gene end was trimmed by 6 bases and the J gene end by 4 bases; junction bases not matched to a gene: 16. Looked up from germline, CDR1 is ENHRY and CDR2 is SYGVKD. The CDR3 spans 17 residues. The CDR3 sequence is CAIRDRGQGTSSTEAFF. The CDR3 nucleotides read TGTGCCATCAGAGACCGAGGACAGGGAACGTCTAGCACTGAAGCTTTCTTT.

The sample holds many counts of this clone. The chain carries TRBV5-6 and TRBJ1-5; 8 nucleotides line up with TRBD1. CDR3 size: 12 residues. Germline V CDR1 and CDR2: SGHDT, YYEEEE. The trim removed 4 bases at V and 8 bases at J, leaving 2 bases unmatched. CDR3 nucleotide sequence: TGTGCCAGCAGCAGACAGGGGAAGCCCCAGCATTTT. It codes for CASSRQGKPQHF.

This clone has ten or more counts. This rearrangement joins TRBV7-2 to TRBJ2-7, with 9 bases matching TRBD1. This CDR3 has 14 amino acids. From germline, CDR1 is SGHTA and CDR2 FQGNSA. V was pared by 3 bases and J by 3 bases, with 3 bases of the junction left unmatched. The CDR3 here is CASSLDRGDYEQYF. The CDR3, as DNA: TGTGCCAGCAGCTTGGACAGGGGTGACTACGAGCAGTACTTC.

The chain carries TRBV7-2 and TRBJ2-7, with TRBD2 matching over 14 bases. J gave up 13 bases and V 4 bases, and 12 bases lay outside the gene matches. CDR3 length: 15 amino acids. The germline gives CDR1 SGHTA, CDR2 FQGNSA. The CDR3 protein is CASSSSGLAGESHYF. CDR3 in DNA: TGTGCCAGCAGCTCATCGGGACTAGCGGGAGAGTCCCATTACTTC.

There are many counts of this clone. Distinct nucleotide sequences in the sample also encode this CDR3. V gene TRBV5-1 combines with J gene TRBJ1-1; 10 bases fit TRBD1. V was pared by 5 bases and J by 5 bases, with 6 bases of the junction left unmatched. The CDR3 runs to 14 residues. Germline-derived CDR1 and CDR2 are SGHRS and YFSETQ. The DNA of the CDR3 is TGCGCCAGCAGACCCTGGACAGGGGGAACTGAAGCTTTCTTT. Protein: CASRPWTGGTEAFF.

For the CDR3, the DNA is TGTGCCAGCAGCCCAGTGTGGGGGATAGAGCAGTTCTTC. Encoded protein: CASSPVWGIEQFF. The rearrangement uses TRBV9 and TRBJ2-1; D tentatively reads TRBD1 or TRBD2 (5 bases each). The germline V and J ends were trimmed by 4 bases and 10 bases, with 15 bases remaining between them. Germline CDR1 reads SGDLS; CDR2 reads YYNGEE. CDR3 length: 13 residues.

About this clone itself: This may come from a read error, since a much larger clone is one base off. CDR3 nucleotides: TGTGCCAGCAGCCTAACCCCCACGGGTCAGGCAGATACGCAGTATTTT. Its protein is CASSLTPTGQADTQYF. The chain couples TRBV9 to TRBJ2-3; D unresolved. Germline assignment: CDR1 SGDLS and CDR2 YYNGEE. The CDR3 has 16 amino acids. V lost 4 bases to trimming and J lost 4 bases, with 19 bases between them.

This clone was seen many times. A clone one base away is much larger, so this may be a read error. As DNA, the CDR3 is TGTGCCAGCAGCTTAGTGGCGGGAGGTGGCACCGGGGAGCTGTTTTTT. Protein product: CASSLVAGGGTGELFF. The chain employs TRBV11-3 and TRBJ2-2; 8 bases are a match to TRBD2. Trimming removed 1 base from V and 4 bases from J; junction bases left unmatched: 5. CDR1 and CDR2 (germline): SGHNT, YENEEA. The CDR3 has 16 residues.

This clone was found a few times. This chain connects TRBV28 to TRBJ1-1, with D perhaps matching TRBD1 (6 bases). V lost 3 bases, J lost 6 bases, and 14 bases lay in between. Germline V gene sequence: CDR1 MDHEN, CDR2 SYDVKM. The CDR3 is 14 residues long. CDR3 loop: CASSLGNRVSEAFF. The CDR3 bases are TGTGCCAGCAGTTTGGGGAACAGGGTGTCTGAAGCTTTCTTT.